This note documents a single T cell receptor beta chain sequence. Trimming removed 6 bases at V and 0 bases at J, with 14 bases between. The CDR3 contains 15 residues. Germline assignment: CDR1 SEHNR and CDR2 FQNEAQ (reference sequence). Data came from immunoSEQ multiplex PCR; TCRdb stores just in-frame clones and leaves some out. Of about 130,000 clones listed, around 94% are singletons. The data originate from a study of T cell responses to AZD1222 COVID-19 vaccine. The clonotype originates from an adult in good health. The chain combines TRBV7-9 with TRBJ1-1; D ambiguous. The starting material was peripheral blood, obtained on day 0 of AZD1222 vaccination. The DNA for the CDR3 is TGTGCCAGCAGTCCATTAGCCGGGGTGAACACTGAAGCTTTCTTT. Translated, it gives CASSPLAGVNTEAFF.